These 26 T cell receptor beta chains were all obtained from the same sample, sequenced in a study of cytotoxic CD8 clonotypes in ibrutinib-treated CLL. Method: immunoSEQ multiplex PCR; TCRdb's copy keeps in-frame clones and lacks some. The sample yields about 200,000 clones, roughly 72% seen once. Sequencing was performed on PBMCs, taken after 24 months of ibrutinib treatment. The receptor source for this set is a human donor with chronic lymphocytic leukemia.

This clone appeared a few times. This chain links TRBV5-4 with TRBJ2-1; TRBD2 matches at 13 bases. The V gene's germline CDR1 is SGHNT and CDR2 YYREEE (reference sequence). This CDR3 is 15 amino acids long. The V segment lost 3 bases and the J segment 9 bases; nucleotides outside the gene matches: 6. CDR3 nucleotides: TGTGCCAGCAGCTCGGGACTAGCGGGAATAGGTGAGCAGTTCTTC. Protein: CASSSGLAGIGEQFF.

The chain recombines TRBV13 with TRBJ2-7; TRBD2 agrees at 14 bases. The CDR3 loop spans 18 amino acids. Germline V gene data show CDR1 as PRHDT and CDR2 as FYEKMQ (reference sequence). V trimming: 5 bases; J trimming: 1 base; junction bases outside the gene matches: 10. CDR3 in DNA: TGTGCCAGCAGCCTGGGACTAGCGGGGGACCCCTCATCCTACGAGCAGTACTTC. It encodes CASSLGLAGDPSSYEQYF.

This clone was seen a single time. The CDR3 here is CSARGTNQETQYF. CDR3 in DNA: TGCAGCGCCAGAGGGACCAACCAAGAGACCCAGTACTTC. The chain has TRBV29-1 and TRBJ2-5; D possibly uses TRBD1 or TRBD2 (5 bases each). The CDR3 loop spans 13 amino acids. CDR1 is SQVTM and CDR2 is ANQGSEA in the germline V gene. V lost 7 bases, J lost 0 bases, and 12 bases lay in between.

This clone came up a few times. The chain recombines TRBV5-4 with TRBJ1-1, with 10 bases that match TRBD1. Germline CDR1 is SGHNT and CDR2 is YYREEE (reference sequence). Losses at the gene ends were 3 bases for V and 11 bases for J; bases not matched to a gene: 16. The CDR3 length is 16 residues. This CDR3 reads CASSSVGDRGGYLAFF. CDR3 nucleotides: TGTGCCAGCAGCTCAGTCGGGGACAGGGGAGGGTATCTGGCTTTCTTT.

The CDR3 nucleotides read TGTGCCAGCAGCCCCTCGGGACGCCGGGTCAATGAGCAGTTCTTC. It yields the protein CASSPSGRRVNEQFF. This chain joins TRBV14 and TRBJ2-1; D is tentatively TRBD1 or TRBD2 (5 bases each). Germline assignment: CDR1 SGHDN and CDR2 FVKESK. The length of the CDR3 is 15 residues. V lost 4 bases, J lost 6 bases, and 16 bases lay in between.

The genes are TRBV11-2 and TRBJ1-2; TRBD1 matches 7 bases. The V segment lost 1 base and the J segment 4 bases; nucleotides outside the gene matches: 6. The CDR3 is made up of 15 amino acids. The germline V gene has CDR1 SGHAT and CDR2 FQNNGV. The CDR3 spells CASSLAATGLYGYTF. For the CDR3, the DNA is TGTGCCAGCAGCTTAGCGGCGACAGGGCTCTATGGCTACACCTTC.

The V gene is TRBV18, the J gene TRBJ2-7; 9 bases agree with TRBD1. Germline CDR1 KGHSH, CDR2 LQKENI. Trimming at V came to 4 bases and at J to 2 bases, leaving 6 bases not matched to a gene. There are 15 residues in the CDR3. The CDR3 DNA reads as TGTGCCAGCTCACTAACCGGGACAGGGACCTACGAGCAGTACTTC. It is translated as CASSLTGTGTYEQYF. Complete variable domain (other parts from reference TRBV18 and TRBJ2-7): NAGVMQNPRHLVRRRGQEARLRCSPMKGHSHVYWYRQLPEEGLKFMVYLQKENIIDESGMPKERFSAEFPKEGPSILRIQQVVRGDSAAYFCASSLTGTGTYEQYFGPGTRLTVT.

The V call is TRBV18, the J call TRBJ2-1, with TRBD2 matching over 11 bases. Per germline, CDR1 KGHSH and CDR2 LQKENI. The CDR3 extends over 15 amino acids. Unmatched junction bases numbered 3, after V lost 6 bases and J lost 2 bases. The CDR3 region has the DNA TGTGCCAGCTCGCAACTAGCGGGGGCCTACAATGAGCAGTTCTTC. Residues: CASSQLAGAYNEQFF.

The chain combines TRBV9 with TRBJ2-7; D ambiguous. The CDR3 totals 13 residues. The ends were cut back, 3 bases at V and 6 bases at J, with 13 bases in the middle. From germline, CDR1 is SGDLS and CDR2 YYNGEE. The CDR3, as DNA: TGTGCCAGCAGCGGGACCAGGAGAGGCGAGCAGTACTTC. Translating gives CASSGTRRGEQYF.

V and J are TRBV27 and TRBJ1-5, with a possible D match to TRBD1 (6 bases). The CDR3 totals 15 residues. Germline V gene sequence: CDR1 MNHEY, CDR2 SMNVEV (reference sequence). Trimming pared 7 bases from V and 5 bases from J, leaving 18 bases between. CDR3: CASKQAGGGYQPQHF. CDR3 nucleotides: TGTGCCAGCAAACAGGCGGGGGGCGGGTATCAGCCCCAGCATTTT.

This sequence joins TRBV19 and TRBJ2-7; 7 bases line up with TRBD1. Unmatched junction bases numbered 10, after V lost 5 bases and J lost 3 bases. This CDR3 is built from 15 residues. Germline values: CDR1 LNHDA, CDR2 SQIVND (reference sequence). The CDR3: CASSPRDRILYEQYF. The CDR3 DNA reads TGTGCCAGTAGTCCCCGGGACAGAATTCTCTACGAGCAGTACTTC.

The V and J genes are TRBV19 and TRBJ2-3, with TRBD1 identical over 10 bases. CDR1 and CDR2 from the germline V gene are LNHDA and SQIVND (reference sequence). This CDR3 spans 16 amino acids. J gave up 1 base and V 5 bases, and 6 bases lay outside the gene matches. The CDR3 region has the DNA TGTGCCAGTAGTCCGCGACAGGGGGCCGGCACAGATACGCAGTATTTT. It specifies CASSPRQGAGTDTQYF.

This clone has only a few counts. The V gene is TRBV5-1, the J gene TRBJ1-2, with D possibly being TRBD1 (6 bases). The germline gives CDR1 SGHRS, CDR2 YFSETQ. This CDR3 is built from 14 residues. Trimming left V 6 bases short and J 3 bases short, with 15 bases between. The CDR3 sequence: CASTTQGQDYGYTF. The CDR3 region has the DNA TGCGCCAGCACCACCCAGGGGCAGGACTATGGCTACACCTTC.

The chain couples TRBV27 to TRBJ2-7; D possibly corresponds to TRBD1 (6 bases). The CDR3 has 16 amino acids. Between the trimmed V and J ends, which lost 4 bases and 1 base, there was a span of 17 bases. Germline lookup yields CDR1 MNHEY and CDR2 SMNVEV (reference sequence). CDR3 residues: CASSSPRWGRSYEQYF. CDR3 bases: TGTGCCAGCAGTTCACCTCGGTGGGGGCGATCCTACGAGCAGTACTTC.

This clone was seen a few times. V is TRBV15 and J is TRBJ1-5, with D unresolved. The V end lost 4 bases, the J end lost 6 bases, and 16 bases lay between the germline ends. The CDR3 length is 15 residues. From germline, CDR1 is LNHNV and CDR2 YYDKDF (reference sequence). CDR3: CATSTISLSTQPQHF. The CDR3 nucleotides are TGTGCCACCAGCACCATAAGCCTTTCGACTCAGCCCCAGCATTTT. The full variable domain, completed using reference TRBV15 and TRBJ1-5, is DAMVIQNPRYQVTQFGKPVTLSCSQTLNHNVMYWYQQKSSQAPKLLFHYYDKDFNNEADTPDNFQSRRPNTSFCFLDIRSPGLGDTAMYLCATSTISLSTQPQHFGDGTRLSIL.

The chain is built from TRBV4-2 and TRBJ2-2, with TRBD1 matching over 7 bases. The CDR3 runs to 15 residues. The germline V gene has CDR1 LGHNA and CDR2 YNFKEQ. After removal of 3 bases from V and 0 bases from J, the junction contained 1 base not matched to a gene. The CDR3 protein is CASSQDRTNTGELFF. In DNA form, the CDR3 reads TGTGCCAGCAGCCAGGACAGGACGAACACCGGGGAGCTGTTTTTT.

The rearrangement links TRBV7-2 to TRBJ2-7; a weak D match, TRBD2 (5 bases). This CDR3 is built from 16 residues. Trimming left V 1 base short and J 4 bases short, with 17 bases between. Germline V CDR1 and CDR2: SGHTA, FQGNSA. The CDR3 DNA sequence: TGTGCCAGCAGCTTAGAACAAGCCCAGCGGTTGTACGAGCAGTACTTC. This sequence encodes CASSLEQAQRLYEQYF.

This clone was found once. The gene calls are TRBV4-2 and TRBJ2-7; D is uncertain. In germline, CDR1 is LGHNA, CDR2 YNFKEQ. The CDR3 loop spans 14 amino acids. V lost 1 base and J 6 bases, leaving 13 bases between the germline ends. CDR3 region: CASSQVLNVGEQYF. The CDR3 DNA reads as TGTGCCAGCAGCCAAGTACTAAACGTGGGCGAGCAGTACTTC.

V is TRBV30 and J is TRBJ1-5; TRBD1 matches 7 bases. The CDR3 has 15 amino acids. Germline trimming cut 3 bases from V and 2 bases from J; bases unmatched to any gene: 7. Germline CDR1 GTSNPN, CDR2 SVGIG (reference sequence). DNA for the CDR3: TGTGCCTGGAGCGACCATGGACAGGGCAATCAGCCCCAGCATTTT. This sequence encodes CAWSDHGQGNQPQHF. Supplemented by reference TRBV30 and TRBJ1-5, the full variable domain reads SQTIHQWPATLVQPVGSPLSLECTVEGTSNPNLYWYRQAAGRGLQLLFYSVGIGQISSEVPQNLSASRPQDRQFILSSKKLLLSDSGFYLCAWSDHGQGNQPQHFGDGTRLSIL.

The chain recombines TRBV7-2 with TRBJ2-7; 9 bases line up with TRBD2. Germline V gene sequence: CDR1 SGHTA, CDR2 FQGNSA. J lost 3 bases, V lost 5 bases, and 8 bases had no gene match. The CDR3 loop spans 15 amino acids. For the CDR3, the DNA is TGTGCCAGCAGCCCTCAGCCTAGCGGGAACTACGAGCAGTACTTC. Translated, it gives CASSPQPSGNYEQYF.

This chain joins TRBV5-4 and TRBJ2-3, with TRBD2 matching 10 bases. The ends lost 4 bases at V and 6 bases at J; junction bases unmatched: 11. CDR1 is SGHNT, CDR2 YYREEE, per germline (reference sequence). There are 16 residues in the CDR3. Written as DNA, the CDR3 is TGTGCCAGCAGCCTCGGGGTAGCGGGAGGATCGGATACGCAGTATTTT. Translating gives CASSLGVAGGSDTQYF.

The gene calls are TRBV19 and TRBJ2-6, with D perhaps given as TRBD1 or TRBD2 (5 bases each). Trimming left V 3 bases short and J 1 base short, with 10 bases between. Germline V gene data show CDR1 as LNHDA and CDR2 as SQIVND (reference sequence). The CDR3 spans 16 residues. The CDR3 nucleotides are TGTGCCAGTAGTATTAGGGACCTGTCTGGGGCCAACGTCCTGACTTTC. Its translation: CASSIRDLSGANVLTF.

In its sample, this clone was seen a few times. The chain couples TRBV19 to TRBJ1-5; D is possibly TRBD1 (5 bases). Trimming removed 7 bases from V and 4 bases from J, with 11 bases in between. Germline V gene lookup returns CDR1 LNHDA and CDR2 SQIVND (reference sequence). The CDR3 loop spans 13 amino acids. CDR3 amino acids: CASTTQGNQPQHF. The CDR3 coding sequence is TGTGCCAGTACTACCCAGGGAAATCAGCCCCAGCATTTT. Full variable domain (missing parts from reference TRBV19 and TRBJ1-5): DGGITQSPKYLFRKEGQNVTLSCEQNLNHDAMYWYRQDPGQGLRLIYYSQIVNDFQKGDIAEGYSVSREKKESFPLTVTSAQKNPTAFYLCASTTQGNQPQHFGDGTRLSIL.

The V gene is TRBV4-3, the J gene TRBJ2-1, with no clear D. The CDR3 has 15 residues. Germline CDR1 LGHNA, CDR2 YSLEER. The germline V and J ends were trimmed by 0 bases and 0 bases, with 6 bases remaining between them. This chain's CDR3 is CASSQDWDSYNEQFF. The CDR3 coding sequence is TGCGCCAGCAGCCAAGATTGGGACTCCTACAATGAGCAGTTCTTC.

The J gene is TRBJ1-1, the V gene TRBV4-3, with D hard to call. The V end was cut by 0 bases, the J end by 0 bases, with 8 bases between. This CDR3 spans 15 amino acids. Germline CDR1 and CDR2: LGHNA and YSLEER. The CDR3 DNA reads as TGCGCCAGCAGCCAAGATCCGGGTCTGAACACTGAAGCTTTCTTT. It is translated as CASSQDPGLNTEAFF.

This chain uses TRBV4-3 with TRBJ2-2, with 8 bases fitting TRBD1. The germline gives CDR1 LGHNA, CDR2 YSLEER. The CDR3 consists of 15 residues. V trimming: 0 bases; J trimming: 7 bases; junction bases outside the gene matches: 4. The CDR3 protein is CASSQDRGHFGELFF. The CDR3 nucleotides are TGCGCCAGCAGCCAAGACAGGGGGCATTTCGGGGAGCTGTTTTTT.